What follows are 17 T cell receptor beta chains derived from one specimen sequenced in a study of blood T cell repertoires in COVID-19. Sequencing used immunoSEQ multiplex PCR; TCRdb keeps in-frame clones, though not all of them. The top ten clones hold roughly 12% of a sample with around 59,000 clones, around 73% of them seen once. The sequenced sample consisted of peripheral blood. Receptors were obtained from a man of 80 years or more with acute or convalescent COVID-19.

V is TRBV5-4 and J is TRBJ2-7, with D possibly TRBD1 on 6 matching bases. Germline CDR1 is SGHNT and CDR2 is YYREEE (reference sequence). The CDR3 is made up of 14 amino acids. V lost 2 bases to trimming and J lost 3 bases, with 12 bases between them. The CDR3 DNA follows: TGTGCCAGCAGCTTATCACAGGGTAACTACGAGCAGTACTTC. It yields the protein CASSLSQGNYEQYF.

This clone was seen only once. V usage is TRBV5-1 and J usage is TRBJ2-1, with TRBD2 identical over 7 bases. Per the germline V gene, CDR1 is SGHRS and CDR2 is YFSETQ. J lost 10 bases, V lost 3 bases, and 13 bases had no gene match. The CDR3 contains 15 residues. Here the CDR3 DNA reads TGCGCCAGCAGCTCAGGACTAGTGCCCTCTGAAGAGCAGTTCTTC. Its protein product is CASSSGLVPSEEQFF. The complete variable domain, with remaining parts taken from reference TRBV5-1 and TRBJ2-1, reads KAGVTQTPRYLIKTRGQQVTLSCSPISGHRSVSWYQQTPGQGLQFLFEYFSETQRNKGNFPGRFSGRQFSNSRSEMNVSTLELGDSALYLCASSSGLVPSEEQFFGPGTRLTVL.

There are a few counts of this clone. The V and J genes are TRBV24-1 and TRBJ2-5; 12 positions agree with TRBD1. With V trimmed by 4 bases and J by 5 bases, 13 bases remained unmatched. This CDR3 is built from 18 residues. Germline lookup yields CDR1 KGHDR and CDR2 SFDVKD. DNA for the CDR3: TGTGCCACCAGTGACCGGGCCCGGGACAGGGGGCTCGAGGAGACCCAGTACTTC. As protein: CATSDRARDRGLEETQYF.

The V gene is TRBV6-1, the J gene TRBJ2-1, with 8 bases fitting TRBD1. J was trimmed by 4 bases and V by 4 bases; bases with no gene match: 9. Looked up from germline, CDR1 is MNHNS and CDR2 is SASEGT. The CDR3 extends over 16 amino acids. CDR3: CASSARGRAVYNEQFF. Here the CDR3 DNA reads TGTGCCAGCAGTGCCAGGGGGCGAGCTGTATACAATGAGCAGTTCTTC.

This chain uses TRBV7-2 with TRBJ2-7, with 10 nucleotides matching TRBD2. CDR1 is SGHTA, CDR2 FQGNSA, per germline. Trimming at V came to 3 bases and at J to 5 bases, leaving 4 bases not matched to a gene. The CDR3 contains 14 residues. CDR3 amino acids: CASSFTSGVNEQYF. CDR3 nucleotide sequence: TGTGCCAGCAGCTTTACTAGCGGGGTAAACGAGCAGTACTTC.

The CDR3 DNA reads TGTGCCAGCAGCTTTGGGCTAGCGGGGGGAAGTGGGGCCAACGTCCTGACTTTC. This codes for CASSFGLAGGSGANVLTF. V gene TRBV7-9 combines with J gene TRBJ2-6; TRBD2 matches at 11 bases. The V segment lost 3 bases and the J segment 3 bases; nucleotides outside the gene matches: 7. The CDR3 has 18 residues. CDR1 SEHNR and CDR2 FQNEAQ come from the germline V gene (reference sequence).

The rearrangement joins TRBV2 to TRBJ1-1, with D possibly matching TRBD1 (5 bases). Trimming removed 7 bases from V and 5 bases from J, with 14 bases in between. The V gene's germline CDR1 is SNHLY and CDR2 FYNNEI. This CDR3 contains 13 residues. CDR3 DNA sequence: TGTGCCAGCAACTCCCTCCGGGGGACTGAAGCTTTCTTT. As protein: CASNSLRGTEAFF.

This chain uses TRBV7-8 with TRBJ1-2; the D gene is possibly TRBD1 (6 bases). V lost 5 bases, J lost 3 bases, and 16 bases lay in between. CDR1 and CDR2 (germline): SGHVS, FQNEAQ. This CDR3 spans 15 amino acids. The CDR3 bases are TGTGCCAGCAGCAGACAACGGGACAAGCACTATGGCTACACCTTC. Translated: CASSRQRDKHYGYTF.

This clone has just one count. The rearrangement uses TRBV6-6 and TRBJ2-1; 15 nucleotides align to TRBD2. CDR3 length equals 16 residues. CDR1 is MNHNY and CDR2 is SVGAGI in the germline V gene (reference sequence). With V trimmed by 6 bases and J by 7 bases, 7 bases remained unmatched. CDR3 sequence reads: CASSIGTSGRLNEQFF. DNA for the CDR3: TGTGCCAGCAGCATCGGGACTAGCGGGAGGTTGAATGAGCAGTTCTTC.

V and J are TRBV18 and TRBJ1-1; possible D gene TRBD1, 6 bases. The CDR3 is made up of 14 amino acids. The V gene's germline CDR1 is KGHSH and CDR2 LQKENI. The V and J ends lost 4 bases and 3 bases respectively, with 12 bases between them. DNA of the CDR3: TGTGCCAGCTCACAAGGGCAGGGGCACACTGAAGCTTTCTTT. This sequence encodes CASSQGQGHTEAFF. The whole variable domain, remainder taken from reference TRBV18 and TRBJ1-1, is NAGVMQNPRHLVRRRGQEARLRCSPMKGHSHVYWYRQLPEEGLKFMVYLQKENIIDESGMPKERFSAEFPKEGPSILRIQQVVRGDSAAYFCASSQGQGHTEAFFGQGTRLTVV.

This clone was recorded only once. The CDR3 loop is CAISERLAGEGDIQYF. CDR3 coding DNA: TGTGCCATCAGTGAGAGGCTAGCGGGAGAGGGAGACATTCAGTACTTC. The chain carries TRBV10-3 and TRBJ2-4; 10 bases fit TRBD2. J lost 8 bases, V lost 2 bases, and 9 bases had no gene match. The CDR3 is 16 residues long. The germline V gene encodes CDR1 ENHRY and CDR2 SYGVKD.

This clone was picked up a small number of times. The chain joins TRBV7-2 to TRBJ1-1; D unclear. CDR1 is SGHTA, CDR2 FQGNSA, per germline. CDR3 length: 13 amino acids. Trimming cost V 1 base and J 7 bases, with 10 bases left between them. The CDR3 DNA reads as TGTGCCAGCAGCTTAGTATTGAGCGGTGAAGCTTTCTTT. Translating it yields CASSLVLSGEAFF.

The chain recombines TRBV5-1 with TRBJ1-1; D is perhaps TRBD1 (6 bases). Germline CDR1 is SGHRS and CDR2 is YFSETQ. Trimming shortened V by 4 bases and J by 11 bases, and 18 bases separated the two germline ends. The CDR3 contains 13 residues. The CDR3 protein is CASSAGTLNWAFF. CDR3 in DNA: TGCGCCAGCAGCGCCGGGACATTGAATTGGGCTTTCTTT.

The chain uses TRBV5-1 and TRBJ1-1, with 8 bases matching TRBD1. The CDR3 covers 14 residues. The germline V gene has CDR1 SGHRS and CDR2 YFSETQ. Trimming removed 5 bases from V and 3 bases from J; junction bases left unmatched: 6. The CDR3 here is CASRPSGGHTEAFF. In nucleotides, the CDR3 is TGCGCCAGCAGGCCTTCAGGGGGCCACACTGAAGCTTTCTTT.

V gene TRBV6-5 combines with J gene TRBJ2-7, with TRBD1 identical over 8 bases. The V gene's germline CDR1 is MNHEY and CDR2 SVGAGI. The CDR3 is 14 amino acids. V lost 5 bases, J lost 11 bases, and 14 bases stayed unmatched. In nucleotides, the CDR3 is TGTGCCAGCAGTCCCGGGACAGGCGGACTTGGGGAGTACTTC. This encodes CASSPGTGGLGEYF.

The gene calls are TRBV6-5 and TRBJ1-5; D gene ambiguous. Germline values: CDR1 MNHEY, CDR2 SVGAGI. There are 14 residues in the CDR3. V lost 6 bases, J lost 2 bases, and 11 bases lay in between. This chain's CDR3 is CASRAEVGNQPQHF. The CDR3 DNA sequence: TGTGCCAGCAGAGCAGAGGTTGGCAATCAGCCCCAGCATTTT.

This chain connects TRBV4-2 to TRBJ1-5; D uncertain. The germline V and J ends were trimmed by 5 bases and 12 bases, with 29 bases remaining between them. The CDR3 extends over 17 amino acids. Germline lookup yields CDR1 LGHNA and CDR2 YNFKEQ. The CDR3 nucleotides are TGTGCCAGCAGCTCTCAGTGGGCCCCCCAAATGAAGTCATGCCAGCATTTT. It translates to CASSSQWAPQMKSCQHF.